This T cell receptor (beta chain) was documented in a study of OX40 agonist ivuxolimab in advanced cancers. As for the study in general: Patients received intravenous ivuxolimab every 2 weeks at 0.01 to 10 mg/kg. Study results and caveats: Averaged across samples, CD8+ T cells carried more expanded clones than CD4+ did. Clones of CD4+ and CD8+ blood T cells grew by week 6 at doses of 0.1 to 3.0 mg/kg.

The study sampled blood at baseline, cycle 4 day 1, and cycle 7 day 1. The method was immunoSEQ multiplex PCR; TCRdb's version includes in-frame clones alone and lacks a portion of them. The data show fewer than 85,000 clones, about nine tenths seen once. V lost 6 bases to trimming and J lost 0 bases; unmatched junction nucleotides: 5. The CDR3 has 14 amino acids. The germline CDR1 and CDR2 sequences are MNHEY and SVGAGI. Notes on this clone: Its specificity is unknown.

V gene TRBV6-5 combines with J gene TRBJ2-7; 7 bases are a match to TRBD1. This receptor was taken from an adult with an advanced solid tumor such as melanoma, head and neck, liver or kidney cancer. This specimen consisted of CD4+ or CD8+ T cells sorted from blood, obtained in a trial of the OX40 agonist ivuxolimab. The CDR3 coding sequence is TGTGCCAGCAGAAGGGGGCCTAGCTCCTACGAGCAGTACTTC. Translated: CASRRGPSSYEQYF.